The clone carrying this TCR beta chain was observed a handful of times. This entry is derived from a study of graft-versus-host responses after intestinal transplantation. About the study: Recipients obtained multivisceral, liver-intestinal, or isolated intestinal transplants.

Post-reaction, proliferating CD3+CD4+ and CD3+CD8+ responders (CFSE-low) were sorted. Trimming left V 0 bases short and J 3 bases short, with 6 bases between. The germline gives CDR1 MNHNY, CDR2 SVGAGI (reference sequence). The CDR3 contains 14 residues. The data were produced by immunoSEQ multiplex PCR, yet TCRdb's version contains in-frame clones alone and is incomplete. The repertoire has roughly 25,000 clones, approximately 40% of them found once; the top ten carry 0.66%. The sequence came from a human patient who received an intestinal transplant. Source: alloreactive CD4+ T cells from a mixed lymphocyte reaction culture, taken before intestinal transplant. Stated subset: CFSE-low proliferating T cells sorted from approximately six-day pre-transplant mixed lymphocyte reaction (GvH or HvG direction). The rearrangement uses TRBV6-6 and TRBJ1-5; D gene ambiguous. The CDR3: CASSYSRSNQPQHF. The CDR3 coding sequence is TGTGCCAGCAGTTACTCCCGGTCCAATCAGCCCCAGCATTTT.